This TCR beta chain was identified during a study of blood T cell repertoires in COVID-19. Whole-study context: COVID-19 samples from acute and convalescent phases originated in the United States, Italy and Spain. PBMCs, B-cell-depleted T cells, or T cells were the source of the cDNA or gDNA that made up the material.

Only in-frame clones appear in the TCRdb table, and some are missing; sequencing was by immunoSEQ multiplex PCR. The sample lists about 180,000 clones, roughly nine tenths seen once, with roughly 20% in the top ten. V was cut by 3 bases and J by 2 bases, with 14 bases left in between. Germline V gives CDR1 LNHNV, CDR2 YYDKDF (reference sequence). This CDR3 region has 15 residues. The chain joins TRBV15 to TRBJ2-7; D unclear. The sequenced sample was peripheral blood. This TCR derives from a man between 65 and 79 years old with active or convalescent COVID-19. In DNA form, the CDR3 reads TGTGCCACCAGCAGGAGTCTAGACTCCACCTACGAGCAGTACTTC. The encoded protein is CATSRSLDSTYEQYF.